The 18 T cell receptor beta chains reported below all come from one sample, sequenced in a study of T cells in Graves' hyperthyroidism and ophthalmopathy. RNA transcripts served as the template for amplifying TCR beta CDR3 regions. Researchers ran a first-round RT-PCR on the TCR CDR3 using the HTBI primer set. TCRdb used MiXCR to reprocess the multiplex PCR reads, holding one entry per CDR3 protein. The sample lists approximately 740,000 distinct CDR3 sequences; roughly 15% were seen once. The sequencing input was blood. The receptors derive from a woman aged 18-29 years with Graves' hyperthyroidism.

This clonotype was seen ten or more times. The chain joins TRBV12-3 or TRBV12-4 to TRBJ1-6; D perhaps matches TRBD1 (5 bases). CDR3 length: 13 residues. Deletions cut 6 bases from V and 7 bases from J, with 10 bases between. The CDR3 here is CASRVRVNSPLHF. CDR3 nucleotides: TGTGCCAGCAGGGTCAGGGTGAATTCACCCCTCCACTTT.

V gene TRBV2 combines with J gene TRBJ2-1; D not resolved. This CDR3 contains 15 residues. V was clipped by 2 bases and J by 8 bases, with 16 bases between them. Germline V lookup: CDR1 SNHLY, CDR2 FYNNEI. CDR3 DNA sequence: TGTGCCAGCAGTGAATATACCCCCAAAGGCGATGAGCAGTTCTTC. Translated: CASSEYTPKGDEQFF.

This clonotype came up many times. The V and J genes are TRBV10-3 and TRBJ1-2; D is uncertain. The CDR3 runs 14 residues. The V end lost 2 bases, the J end lost 0 bases, and 7 bases lay between the germline ends. Germline CDR1 reads ENHRY; CDR2 reads SYGVKD. CDR3 protein: CAISESLTNYGYTF. In DNA, the CDR3 is TGTGCCATCAGTGAGAGTCTTACTAACTATGGCTACACCTTC.

Many counts were recorded for this clonotype. This rearrangement joins TRBV12-3 or TRBV12-4 to TRBJ1-5; TRBD1 is a possible D gene (5 bases). CDR3 size: 13 residues. V dropped 4 bases and J dropped 6 bases, with 10 bases sitting between them. The CDR3 DNA reads as TGTGCCAGCAGTTCCGATGGGGGTCAGCCCCAGCATTTT. Its protein product is CASSSDGGQPQHF.

This clonotype was seen repeatedly, ten times or more. This chain joins TRBV13 and TRBJ2-7, with 8 bases aligning to TRBD2. Per germline, CDR1 PRHDT and CDR2 FYEKMQ (reference sequence). Losses at the gene ends were 4 bases for V and 5 bases for J; bases not matched to a gene: 10. The CDR3 extends over 15 amino acids. The DNA of the CDR3 is TGTGCCAGCAGCTCGCGGGAGGCCCTCTCAAACGAGCAGTACTTC. As protein: CASSSREALSNEQYF.

In this sample, this clonotype turned up once. A junction boundary mismatches the germline segment, possibly from a read error. V and J are TRBV11-2 and TRBJ2-5, with TRBD1 matching over 10 bases. The CDR3 extends over 15 amino acids. CDR1 and CDR2 from the germline V gene are SGHAT and FQNNGV. The CDR3 here is CASSLATGGVETQYF. The DNA of the CDR3 is TGTGCCAGCAGTTTAGCGACAGGGGGCGTCGAGACCCAGTACTTC.

The genes are TRBV29-1 and TRBJ1-4; no reliable D call. Germline loops: CDR1 SQVTM, CDR2 ANQGSEA. Trimming took 2 bases from V and 7 from J, leaving 14 bases between them. The CDR3 runs 14 residues. DNA for the CDR3: TGCAGCGTTGAATACCCCTCTACGGTTGAAAAACTGTTTTTT. It specifies CSVEYPSTVEKLFF.

This clonotype has ten or more counts. This chain links TRBV28 with TRBJ2-5, with TRBD2 matching 8 bases. CDR1 and CDR2 (germline): MDHEN, SYDVKM. V gave up 1 base and J gave up 3 bases; unmatched junction bases: 4. The CDR3 totals 15 residues. Written as DNA, the CDR3 is TGTGCCAGCAGTTTATTAACACTAGCGGAAGAGACCCAGTACTTC. It translates to CASSLLTLAEETQYF.

This clonotype was counted ten times or more. CDR3 sequence reads: CASSPRPRDGRYNEQFF. CDR3 coding DNA: TGTGCCAGCAGCCCGAGGCCCAGGGACGGACGGTACAATGAGCAGTTCTTC. The chain is built from TRBV7-9 and TRBJ2-1; perhaps D is TRBD1 or TRBD2 (5 bases each). Trimming removed 5 bases from V and 4 bases from J, with 21 bases in between. CDR1 is SEHNR and CDR2 is FQNEAQ in the germline V gene (reference sequence). This CDR3 is built from 17 residues. The whole variable domain, filled in from reference TRBV7-9 and TRBJ2-1, reads DTGVSQNPRHKITKRGQNVTFRCDPISEHNRLYWYRQTLGQGPEFLTYFQNEAQLEKSRLLSDRFSAERPKGSFSTLEIQRTEQGDSAMYLCASSPRPRDGRYNEQFFGPGTRLTVL.

The sample holds many counts of this clonotype. The chain joins TRBV3-1 to TRBJ1-1; a weak D match, TRBD1 (5 bases). Trimming took 9 bases from V and 7 from J, leaving 12 bases between them. The V gene's germline CDR1 is LGHDT and CDR2 YNNKEL (reference sequence). The CDR3 consists of 11 residues. The CDR3, as DNA: TGTGCCAGGAGGGGAGGGAATGAAGCTTTCTTT. This encodes CARRGGNEAFF.

This clonotype was seen repeatedly, ten times or more. The rearrangement uses TRBV6-1 and TRBJ2-3; maybe TRBD2 (6 bases). V was shortened by 5 bases and J by 3 bases, with 15 bases between the two germline ends. The CDR3 has 15 amino acids. Germline CDR1 and CDR2: MNHNS and SASEGT. The CDR3 DNA is TGTGCCAGCAGTTTGGGTAGACTAGGAACAGATACGCAGTATTTT. Its protein is CASSLGRLGTDTQYF.

This clonotype was recorded many times. The chain links TRBV28 to TRBJ1-3; D remains unclear. Germline V CDR1 and CDR2: MDHEN, SYDVKM. Trimming removed 3 bases at V and 4 bases at J, with 13 bases between. CDR3 length: 15 residues. The CDR3: CASSLLLVSGNTIYF. CDR3 nucleotide sequence: TGTGCCAGCAGTTTGCTGCTCGTGTCCGGAAACACCATATATTTT.

This clonotype has a count of ten or more. This chain links TRBV7-8 with TRBJ2-1, with D perhaps matching TRBD2 (6 bases). Trimming took off 4 bases at V and 4 bases at J, with 17 bases between the two ends. The CDR3 extends over 16 amino acids. CDR1 is SGHVS, CDR2 FQNEAQ, per germline. DNA for the CDR3: TGTGCCAGCAGCTCCCGTGGGGACTCCCCTTACAATGAGCAGTTCTTC. Encoded protein: CASSSRGDSPYNEQFF.

The gene calls are TRBV12-3 or TRBV12-4 and TRBJ2-1; D is ambiguous. Trimming shortened V by 5 bases and J by 9 bases, and 11 bases separated the two germline ends. The CDR3 consists of 12 residues. The CDR3 reads CASSHPAAEQFF. For the CDR3, the DNA is TGTGCCAGCAGTCATCCGGCCGCTGAGCAGTTCTTC.

This clonotype was recorded at least ten times. V usage is TRBV6-2 or TRBV6-3 and J usage is TRBJ2-7; D unclear. Germline V CDR1 and CDR2: MNHEY, SVGEGT. CDR3 size: 12 residues. Trimming took off 0 bases at V and 2 bases at J, with 2 bases between the two ends. The CDR3, as DNA: TGTGCCAGCAGTTACTCGGCCTACGAGCAGTACTTC. This sequence encodes CASSYSAYEQYF.

In its sample, this clonotype was seen many times. CDR3 amino acids: CAWRKSSYEQYF. The CDR3 nucleotides read TGTGCCTGGAGGAAAAGCTCCTACGAGCAGTACTTC. V is TRBV30 and J is TRBJ2-7, with D unresolved. The V end lost 3 bases, the J end lost 0 bases, and 6 bases lay between the germline ends. The CDR3 loop spans 12 amino acids. Germline V gives CDR1 GTSNPN, CDR2 SVGIG (reference sequence). Variable domain in full (rest from reference TRBV30 and TRBJ2-7): SQTIHQWPATLVQPVGSPLSLECTVEGTSNPNLYWYRQAAGRGLQLLFYSVGIGQISSEVPQNLSASRPQDRQFILSSKKLLLSDSGFYLCAWRKSSYEQYFGPGTRLTVT.

V gene TRBV5-6 combines with J gene TRBJ2-1, with 10 bases lining up with TRBD2. Germline CDR1 and CDR2: SGHDT and YYEEEE. With V trimmed by 5 bases and J by 4 bases, 9 bases remained unmatched. CDR3 size: 16 residues. The CDR3 DNA reads TGTGCCAGCAGTCTCATGACTAGCGGGCTGTACAATGAGCAGTTCTTC. Protein sequence: CASSLMTSGLYNEQFF.

This clonotype was counted many times. This chain joins TRBV12-3 or TRBV12-4 and TRBJ1-6, with D tentatively TRBD1 (6 bases). V dropped 5 bases and J dropped 10 bases, with 15 bases sitting between them. There are 14 residues in the CDR3. DNA of the CDR3: TGTGCCAGCAGTGCCAGGGCAGGGGAATCACCCCTCCACTTT. Residues: CASSARAGESPLHF.